A single sample is the source of the 7 T cell receptor beta chains below, sequenced in a study of radiotherapy plus CTLA-4 blockade in lung cancer. Some clones are missing from TCRdb's copy, which holds only in-frame ones; the method was immunoSEQ multiplex PCR. This sample has around 82,000 clones, with over 70% found just once. The source was peripheral blood, collected from a patient treated with radiotherapy plus ipilimumab. These receptors were collected from a human donor with non-small cell lung cancer whose response to radiotherapy plus ipilimumab could not be evaluated. Some clones in this sample may be carry-over from other donors' samples.

The gene calls are TRBV27 and TRBJ2-1; TRBD1 matches at 9 bases. V trimming: 2 bases; J trimming: 4 bases; junction bases outside the gene matches: 12. The CDR3 is 18 amino acids. The germline gives CDR1 MNHEY, CDR2 SMNVEV (reference sequence). The CDR3 is CASSLHPPGQGIYNEQFF. The DNA of the CDR3 is TGTGCCAGCAGTTTACACCCCCCGGGACAGGGTATTTACAATGAGCAGTTCTTC.

The chain employs TRBV5-4 and TRBJ2-3; 12 bases match TRBD1. The CDR3 is 15 residues long. J gave up 6 bases and V 5 bases, and 7 bases lay outside the gene matches. The germline V gene has CDR1 SGHNT and CDR2 YYREEE (reference sequence). CDR3 in DNA: TGTGCCAGCAGGCCGGGACAGGGGGCGCCGGATACGCAGTATTTT. As protein: CASRPGQGAPDTQYF.

The CDR3 loop reads CASSSQGVRTEAFF. CDR3 DNA sequence: TGTGCCAGCAGTTCCCAGGGCGTTCGGACTGAAGCTTTCTTT. This rearrangement joins TRBV28 to TRBJ1-1, with a weak D call TRBD1 (5 bases). This CDR3 region has 14 residues. Germline loops: CDR1 MDHEN, CDR2 SYDVKM. Between the trimmed V and J ends, which lost 4 bases and 5 bases, there was a span of 14 bases.

The chain employs TRBV7-2 and TRBJ2-3; perhaps TRBD2 as D (6 bases). Germline CDR1 is SGHTA and CDR2 is FQGNSA. V lost 2 bases and J 4 bases, leaving 10 bases between the germline ends. The length of the CDR3 is 14 residues. The CDR3 is CASSLWASADTQYF. DNA for the CDR3: TGTGCCAGCAGCTTATGGGCTAGCGCAGATACGCAGTATTTT.

This chain uses TRBV4-3 with TRBJ1-6; 10 bases align to TRBD1. The junction had 3 bases not matched to a gene; V was cut back by 1 base and J by 9 bases. Germline CDR1 and CDR2: LGHNA and YSLEER. This CDR3 comprises 15 residues. This CDR3 reads CASSQGQGAPSPLHF. The CDR3 DNA reads as TGCGCCAGCAGCCAAGGACAGGGGGCGCCTTCACCCCTCCACTTT.

CDR3 sequence reads: CASSPRSSRTGHPYEQYF. CDR3 nucleotide sequence: TGTGCCAGCAGCCCTCGCTCCTCTCGGACAGGGCATCCCTACGAGCAGTACTTC. The V call is TRBV4-2, the J call TRBJ2-7; 8 bases line up with TRBD1. Trimming took 4 bases from V and 2 from J; bases not matched to a gene: 16. The CDR3 has 18 residues. Looked up from germline, CDR1 is LGHNA and CDR2 is YNFKEQ.

The CDR3 DNA follows: TGTGCCAGCAGTTACGAGGCGGGGAACACAGATACGCAGTATTTT. Translation gives CASSYEAGNTDTQYF. The chain recombines TRBV6-5 with TRBJ2-3, with D maybe TRBD2 (6 bases). The V end was cut by 2 bases, the J end by 2 bases, with 11 bases between. The germline CDR1 and CDR2 sequences are MNHEY and SVGAGI. CDR3 size: 15 residues.